This T cell receptor beta chain was captured by sequencing in a study of neoadjuvant nivolumab and ipilimumab in lung cancer. Background on the study: Nivolumab 3 mg/kg was given days 1, 15 and 29, plus ipilimumab 1 mg/kg day 1 in combination. Regarding the study as a whole: From pretherapy to surgery, tumor richness and clonality rose with dual therapy. Higher pretherapy blood TCR richness went with higher resected-tumor richness. TCR richness and clonality were higher in tumors than adjacent uninvolved lung.

V gave up 0 bases and J gave up 3 bases, with 11 bases separating them. Germline CDR1 is SGHTA and CDR2 is FQGNSA. This CDR3 has 16 amino acids. Using immunoSEQ multiplex PCR, the repertoire was profiled, and TCRdb retains in-frame clones only, with some absent. The sample lists 24,000 or so clones; around 80% were seen once. Remarks on this clone: What it binds is not known.

The V gene is TRBV7-2, the J gene TRBJ2-2; D uncertain. The receptor was derived from an adult with non-small cell lung cancer. The sequencing here drew on peripheral blood, taken before neoadjuvant nivolumab, alone or with ipilimumab. CDR3 loop: CASSLAPGPDTGELFF. DNA of the CDR3: TGTGCCAGCAGCTTAGCCCCCGGACCGGACACCGGGGAGCTGTTTTTT.